One and the same sample provided the 14 T cell receptor beta chains below, sequenced in a study of CD8+CD57+ T cells in acquired aplastic anemia. Both TCR beta VDJ combination and CDR3 sequence profiling were carried out. Genomic DNA was the template for this profiling. TCRdb recomputed calls from the reads with MiXCR, one row per CDR3 protein. This repertoire shows 150,000 or so distinct CDR3 sequences, over 40% found once; its top ten account for 3.2%. Whoever was chosen for sequencing had shown CD8+CD57+ cell expansion by flow cytometry. Material for sequencing was sorted CD4+, CD8+, or CD8+CD57+ T cells (not recorded which) from PBMCs. Receptor source: a human donor with aplastic anemia.

V is TRBV10-3 and J is TRBJ1-1; D unclear. V lost 2 bases, J lost 4 bases, and 17 bases lay in between. This CDR3 is 16 amino acids long. Germline values: CDR1 ENHRY, CDR2 SYGVKD. The CDR3 region has the DNA TGTGCCATCAGTGAGCGGGCCCGGAACTCGGGCACTGAAGCTTTCTTT. Translated, it gives CAISERARNSGTEAFF.

The sample holds many counts of this clonotype. The J gene is TRBJ1-2, the V gene TRBV20-1, with 7 bases lining up with TRBD1. This CDR3 has 13 amino acids. Germline CDR1 and CDR2: DFQATT and SNEGSKA (reference sequence). Written as DNA, the CDR3 is TGCAGCTCCCCCGCCGGGACAGAGGAAGGCTACACCTTC. It encodes CSSPAGTEEGYTF.

This clonotype was picked up one time. A much larger clonotype is one base distant, so this may be a read error. V and J are TRBV6-2 or TRBV6-3 and TRBJ2-7; possible D gene TRBD1, 6 bases. The V gene's germline CDR1 is MNHEY and CDR2 SVGEGT. Between the trimmed V and J ends, which lost 4 bases and 2 bases, there was a span of 12 bases. The CDR3 length is 14 residues. The CDR3 spells CASSSMTGTYEQYF. The CDR3 nucleotides are TGTGCCAGCAGTTCGATGACAGGCACCTACGAGCAGTACTTC.

This clonotype was observed at least ten times. The genes are TRBV4-1 and TRBJ1-2; D is unclear. Germline-derived CDR1 and CDR2 are MGHRA and YSYEKL. The CDR3 consists of 14 residues. The V end lost 0 bases, the J end lost 4 bases, and 9 bases lay between the germline ends. CDR3 bases: TGCGCCAGCAGCCAAGAGGGGAAGATCTATGGCTACACCTTC. This sequence encodes CASSQEGKIYGYTF.

The chain uses TRBV24-1 and TRBJ2-7; D not certain. CDR1 and CDR2 (germline): KGHDR, SFDVKD. The CDR3 is 11 residues long. Trimming left V 8 bases short and J 6 bases short, with 10 bases between. Here the CDR3 reads CATMSPCEQYF. DNA of the CDR3: TGTGCCACCATGTCGCCTTGCGAGCAGTACTTC.

The chain is built from TRBV5-4 and TRBJ1-6; TRBD1 is a possible D gene (6 bases). Deletions cut 0 bases from V and 7 bases from J, with 14 bases between. This CDR3 has 16 residues. Germline values: CDR1 SGHNT, CDR2 YYREEE (reference sequence). CDR3 nucleotides: TGTGCCAGCAGCTTGGAGGCAGGGAGGGGGAATTCACCCCTCCACTTT. It translates to CASSLEAGRGNSPLHF.

DNA of the CDR3: TGCGCCAGCAGCTCAACTAGCGGGAAGAGAGGAGAGACCCAGTACTTC. Its translation is CASSSTSGKRGETQYF. J is TRBJ2-5 and V is TRBV5-1, with TRBD2 matching over 10 bases. V dropped 3 bases and J dropped 4; count of bases not matched to a gene: 9. Germline assignment: CDR1 SGHRS and CDR2 YFSETQ. This CDR3 has 16 residues.

This clonotype was detected many times. The V and J genes are TRBV19 and TRBJ1-5; TRBD1 matches 8 bases. With V trimmed by 7 bases and J by 7 bases, 9 bases remained unmatched. CDR1 and CDR2 (germline): LNHDA, SQIVND (reference sequence). This CDR3 has 14 residues. CDR3 in DNA: TGTGCCAGTAAACACACAGGGGGAGGACAGCCCCAGCATTTT. This gives the protein CASKHTGGGQPQHF.

This clonotype was seen many times. DNA of the CDR3: TGTGCCAGCAGCTTATCCCTCCCCGGGGAGCTGTTTTTT. Translated, it gives CASSLSLPGELFF. This chain connects TRBV13 to TRBJ2-2; D is undetermined. V lost 2 bases to trimming and J lost 6 bases, with 7 bases between them. There are 13 residues in the CDR3. Germline V lookup: CDR1 PRHDT, CDR2 FYEKMQ (reference sequence).

The chain uses TRBV29-1 and TRBJ2-3, with a weak D call TRBD2 (5 bases). This CDR3 is built from 13 residues. Germline loops: CDR1 SQVTM, CDR2 ANQGSEA. The V end lost 7 bases, the J end lost 4 bases, and 15 bases lay between the germline ends. The CDR3: CSADTGFADTQYF. In nucleotides, the CDR3 is TGCAGCGCAGACACGGGATTTGCAGATACGCAGTATTTT.

The table lists this clonotype with a few counts. The chain uses TRBV10-2 and TRBJ2-5, with 11 bases identical to TRBD2. The CDR3 runs 14 residues. After removal of 6 bases from V and 4 bases from J, the junction contained 4 bases not matched to a gene. Germline lookup yields CDR1 WSHSY and CDR2 SAAADI. CDR3 sequence: CASRGLAGGETQYF. In DNA form, the CDR3 reads TGCGCCAGCAGAGGGCTAGCGGGGGGAGAGACCCAGTACTTC.

Comments on this clonotype: This sequence may be a read error, since a much larger clone differs from it by one base. The rearrangement links TRBV9 to TRBJ1-4, with TRBD1 matching 8 bases. The CDR3 length is 14 residues. The germline CDR1 and CDR2 sequences are SGDLS and YYNGEE. With 4 bases clipped from V and 10 bases from J, the junction kept 9 bases outside the gene matches. The CDR3 DNA is TGTGCCAGCAGCATAGGACAGGGAGGGGGAAAACTGTTTTTT. Translation: CASSIGQGGGKLFF.

The chain joins TRBV2 to TRBJ1-1; D gene uncertain. Germline assignment: CDR1 SNHLY and CDR2 FYNNEI. V was trimmed by 6 bases and J by 2 bases, leaving 7 bases between them. CDR3 length equals 12 residues. Here the CDR3 DNA reads TGTGCCAGCAGGGTCAGAAACACTGAAGCTTTCTTT. It yields the protein CASRVRNTEAFF.

This clonotype was counted many times. V is TRBV9 and J is TRBJ2-7; 9 bases line up with TRBD2. The CDR3 totals 14 residues. Unmatched junction bases numbered 3, after V lost 0 bases and J lost 5 bases. Germline assignment: CDR1 SGDLS and CDR2 YYNGEE. This CDR3 reads CASSVGASGDEQYF. In nucleotides, the CDR3 is TGTGCCAGCAGCGTAGGAGCTAGCGGGGACGAGCAGTACTTC.